This T cell receptor (beta chain) stems from a study of blood T cell repertoires in COVID-19. Study-wide context: Samples representing acute and convalescent COVID-19 were sourced from the United States, Italy and Spain. Nucleic acid was either cDNA or gDNA, and it came from T cells, B-cell-depleted T cells, or PBMCs.

Original handling: Amplification from reference gene primers served as the basis for estimated nucleated cell counts. Repertoires were generated with immunoSEQ multiplex PCR, while TCRdb's copy carries only in-frame clones and drops some. For V, J and clone size, that table is used; D and trimming come from the DNA. The sample shows more than 70,000 clones, roughly 90% of them seen only once. The V gene end was trimmed by 7 bases and the J gene end by 0 bases; junction bases not matched to a gene: 2. The CDR3 runs to 14 residues. Germline V CDR1 and CDR2: MNHEY, SMNVEV (reference sequence). Specimen: peripheral blood. This rearrangement joins TRBV27 to TRBJ2-3; TRBD2 matches at 9 bases. The receptor was isolated from a human donor in a cohort sampled during active COVID-19. CDR3 loop: CASTLAGSTDTQYF. CDR3 nucleotide sequence: TGTGCCAGCACCCTAGCGGGAAGCACAGATACGCAGTATTTT.